This TCR beta chain was observed in a study of T cell responses to AZD1222 COVID-19 vaccine. General study findings and limits: Researchers report vaccine-associated CD4 TCRs spanning spike, with dominance at 160-218 and 743-854.

Profiled with immunoSEQ multiplex PCR; TCRdb holds only in-frame clones, not every one. The repertoire holds tens of thousands of clones, with about nine tenths as singletons. V lost 3 bases to trimming and J lost 4 bases, with 16 bases between them. The germline V gene encodes CDR1 DFQATT and CDR2 SNEGSKA (reference sequence). CDR3 length: 15 residues. This clone appeared a single time. Its antigen is undetermined. The receptor's source is an adult in good health. The starting material was peripheral blood, obtained on day 0 of AZD1222 vaccination. V usage is TRBV20-1 and J usage is TRBJ2-4, with D perhaps matching TRBD1 or TRBD2 (5 bases each). DNA for the CDR3: TGCAGTGCTAGTCAAGGGGCCGGGGCTAAAAACATTCAGTACTTC. This encodes CSASQGAGAKNIQYF.